The TCR beta chain under discussion was sequenced for a study of blood T cell repertoires in COVID-19. TCRdb keeps only in-frame clones here, not all; method: immunoSEQ multiplex PCR. The sample records roughly 52,000 clones, roughly 89% being singletons. Looked up from germline, CDR1 is LGHDT and CDR2 is YNNKEL (reference sequence). The CDR3 totals 15 residues. V was cut by 4 bases and J by 1 base, with 13 bases left in between. This sequence was found in a woman at least 80 years old with acute or convalescent COVID-19. The chain links TRBV3-1 (or the pseudogene TRBV3-2) to TRBJ2-5; D is perhaps TRBD1 (6 bases). The sequenced material came from peripheral blood. CDR3 region: CASSRGPGSQETQYF. In DNA, the CDR3 is TGTGCCAGCAGCCGGGGGCCGGGTTCCCAAGAGACCCAGTACTTC.